These 7 T cell receptor beta chains came from one sample sequenced in a study of T cells of healthy individuals. TCRdb recomputed calls from the 5' RACE reads with MiXCR, one row per CDR3 protein. The profile covers around 100,000 distinct CDR3 sequences, with approximately 18% appearing a single time and 6% to 8% taken by the ten largest. The receptor set was obtained from a human donor in good health.

This clonotype came up a few times. The rearrangement uses TRBV7-2 and TRBJ2-5; 9 bases align to TRBD2. The CDR3 contains 17 residues. The germline CDR1 and CDR2 sequences are SGHTA and FQGNSA. Unmatched junction bases numbered 8, after V lost 1 base and J lost 2 bases. The CDR3, as DNA: TGTGCCAGCAGCTTAGGGGCAGCGGGGGGAGGACAAGAGACCCAGTACTTC. Translating it yields CASSLGAAGGGQETQYF.

This clonotype came up a few times. The chain employs TRBV7-9 and TRBJ1-1, with D possibly TRBD1 on 5 matching bases. The V gene lost 0 bases and the J gene lost 9 bases, with 8 bases spanning the gap. The germline CDR1 and CDR2 sequences are SEHNR and FQNEAQ (reference sequence). CDR3 size: 12 residues. CDR3 region: CASSLALGQAFF. The CDR3 coding sequence is TGTGCCAGCAGCTTAGCGCTGGGGCAAGCTTTCTTT.

This clonotype came up a few times. This chain uses TRBV10-3 with TRBJ2-1; D is ambiguous. CDR3 length equals 16 residues. Germline V gene sequence: CDR1 ENHRY, CDR2 SYGVKD. Between the trimmed V and J ends, which lost 3 bases and 7 bases, there was a span of 19 bases. CDR3 sequence (DNA): TGTGCCATCAGTGACGGTGTGTTACCAAAGAAGAATGAGCAGTTCTTC. Its translation: CAISDGVLPKKNEQFF.

This clonotype was recorded at least ten times. This rearrangement joins TRBV29-1 to TRBJ2-4, with D possibly called TRBD1 or TRBD2 (5 bases each). The CDR3 sequence is 13 residues long. V was clipped by 5 bases and J by 0 bases, with 8 bases between them. CDR1 and CDR2 from the germline V gene are SQVTM and ANQGSEA. CDR3 residues: CSVPGTAKNIQYF. The CDR3 bases are TGCAGCGTTCCAGGGACAGCCAAAAACATTCAGTACTTC.

This clonotype has more than one count but fewer than ten. The chain employs TRBV24-1 and TRBJ2-3; 11 nucleotides match TRBD1. V was pared by 4 bases and J by 1 base, with 6 bases of the junction left unmatched. Germline V gene sequence: CDR1 KGHDR, CDR2 SFDVKD. The CDR3 consists of 17 residues. CDR3: CATSDRTGGARTDTQYF. In DNA, the CDR3 is TGTGCCACCAGTGACCGGACAGGGGGCGCACGCACAGATACGCAGTATTTT.

This clonotype was recorded only once. The chain has TRBV7-2 and TRBJ2-3; D is uncertain. Germline V lookup: CDR1 SGHTA, CDR2 FQGNSA. The CDR3 contains 14 residues. Trimming pared 5 bases from V and 4 bases from J, leaving 13 bases between. CDR3 protein: CASSRTQPPDTQYF. DNA of the CDR3: TGTGCCAGCAGCCGAACCCAACCACCAGATACGCAGTATTTT.

V and J are TRBV5-1 and TRBJ2-5; D is ambiguous. V gave up 2 bases and J gave up 4 bases, with 12 bases separating them. In germline, CDR1 is SGHRS, CDR2 YFSETQ. There are 14 residues in the CDR3. CDR3 sequence (DNA): TGCGCCAGCAGCTTCACGGACGGATTAGAGACCCAGTACTTC. As protein: CASSFTDGLETQYF.